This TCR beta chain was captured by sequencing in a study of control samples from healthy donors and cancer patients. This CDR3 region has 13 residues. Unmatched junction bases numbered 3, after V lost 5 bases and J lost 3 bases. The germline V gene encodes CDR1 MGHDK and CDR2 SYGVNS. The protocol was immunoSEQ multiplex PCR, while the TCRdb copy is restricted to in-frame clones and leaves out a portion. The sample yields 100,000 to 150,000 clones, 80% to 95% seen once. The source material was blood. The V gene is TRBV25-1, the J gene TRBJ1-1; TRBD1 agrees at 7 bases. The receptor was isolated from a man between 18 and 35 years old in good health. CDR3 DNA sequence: TGTGCCAGCAGTAGGGGGCAGGACACTGAAGCTTTCTTT. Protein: CASSRGQDTEAFF.